This entry describes one T cell receptor beta chain. This CDR3 contains 15 residues. Germline V gene lookup returns CDR1 KGHSH and CDR2 LQKENI. The junction had 4 bases not matched to a gene; V was cut back by 3 bases and J by 7 bases. This record comes from a study of T cell changes during pregnancy in multiple sclerosis. Using immunoSEQ multiplex PCR, the repertoire was profiled, and TCRdb retains in-frame clones only, with some absent. The repertoire holds about 49,000 clones, with about 91% as singletons. V and J are TRBV18 and TRBJ2-7; 15 positions agree with TRBD2. The origin of this receptor is a female donor in good health, enrolled as a control in a pregnancy study. The sequencing here drew on CD4+ T cells from peripheral blood mononuclear cells, taken in the second trimester of pregnancy. This chain's CDR3 is CASSPGTSGGTEQYF. CDR3 nucleotide sequence: TGTGCCAGCTCACCCGGGACTAGCGGGGGGACAGAGCAGTACTTC. Full variable domain (rest looked up from reference TRBV18 and TRBJ2-7): NAGVMQNPRHLVRRRGQEARLRCSPMKGHSHVYWYRQLPEEGLKFMVYLQKENIIDESGMPKERFSAEFPKEGPSILRIQQVVRGDSAAYFCASSPGTSGGTEQYFGPGTRLTVT.